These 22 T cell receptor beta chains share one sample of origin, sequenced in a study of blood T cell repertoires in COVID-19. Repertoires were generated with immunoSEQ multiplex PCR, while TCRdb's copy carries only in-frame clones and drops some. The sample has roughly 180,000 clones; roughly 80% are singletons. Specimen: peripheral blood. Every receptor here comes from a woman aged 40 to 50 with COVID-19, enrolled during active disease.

CDR3 loop: CASIATGANSPLHF. CDR3 in DNA: TGTGCCAGTATCGCCACAGGAGCGAATTCACCCCTCCACTTT. The chain links TRBV2 to TRBJ1-6; TRBD1 is a possible D gene (5 bases). The V gene's germline CDR1 is SNHLY and CDR2 FYNNEI. This CDR3 is 14 amino acids long. V dropped 9 bases and J dropped 7 bases, with 16 bases sitting between them.

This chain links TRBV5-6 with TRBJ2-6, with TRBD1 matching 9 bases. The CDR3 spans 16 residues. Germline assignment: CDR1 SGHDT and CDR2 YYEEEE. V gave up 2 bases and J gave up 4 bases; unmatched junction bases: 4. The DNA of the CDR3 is TGTGCCAGCAGCTTTACAGGGGGCTCCGGGGCCAACGTCCTGACTTTC. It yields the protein CASSFTGGSGANVLTF.

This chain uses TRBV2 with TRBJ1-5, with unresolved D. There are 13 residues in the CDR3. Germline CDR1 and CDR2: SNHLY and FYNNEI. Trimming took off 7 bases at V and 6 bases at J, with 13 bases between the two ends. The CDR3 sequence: CASNNGQFQPQHF. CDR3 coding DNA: TGTGCCAGCAACAATGGCCAGTTTCAGCCCCAGCATTTT.

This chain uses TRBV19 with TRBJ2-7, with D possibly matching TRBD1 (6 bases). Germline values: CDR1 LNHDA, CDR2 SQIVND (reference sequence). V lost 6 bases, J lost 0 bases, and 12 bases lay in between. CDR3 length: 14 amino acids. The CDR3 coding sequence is TGTGCCAGTAGACAAACAGGGAGCTCCTACGAGCAGTACTTC. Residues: CASRQTGSSYEQYF.

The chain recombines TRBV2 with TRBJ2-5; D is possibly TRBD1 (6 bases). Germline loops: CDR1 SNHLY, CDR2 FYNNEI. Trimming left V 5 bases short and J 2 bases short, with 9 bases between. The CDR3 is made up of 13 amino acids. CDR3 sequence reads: CASSQQGQETQYF. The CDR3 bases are TGTGCCAGCAGTCAACAGGGTCAAGAGACCCAGTACTTC.

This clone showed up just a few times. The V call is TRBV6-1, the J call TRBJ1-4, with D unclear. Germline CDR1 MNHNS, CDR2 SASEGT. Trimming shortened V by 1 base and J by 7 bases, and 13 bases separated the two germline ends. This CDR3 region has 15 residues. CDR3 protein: CASSEVGGKFEKLFF. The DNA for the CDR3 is TGTGCCAGCAGTGAAGTAGGAGGGAAATTTGAAAAACTGTTTTTT.

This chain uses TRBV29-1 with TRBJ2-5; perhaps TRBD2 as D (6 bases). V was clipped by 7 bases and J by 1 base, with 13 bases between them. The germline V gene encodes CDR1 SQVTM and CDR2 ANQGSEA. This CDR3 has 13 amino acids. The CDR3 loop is CSAPGDFQETQYF. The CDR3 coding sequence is TGCAGCGCCCCGGGGGACTTCCAAGAGACCCAGTACTTC.

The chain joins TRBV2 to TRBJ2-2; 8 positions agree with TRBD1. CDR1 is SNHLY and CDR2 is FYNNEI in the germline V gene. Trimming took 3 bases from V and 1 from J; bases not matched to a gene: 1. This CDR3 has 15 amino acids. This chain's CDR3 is CASSEGTGNTGELFF. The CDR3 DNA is TGTGCCAGCAGTGAGGGGACAGGGAACACCGGGGAGCTGTTTTTT.

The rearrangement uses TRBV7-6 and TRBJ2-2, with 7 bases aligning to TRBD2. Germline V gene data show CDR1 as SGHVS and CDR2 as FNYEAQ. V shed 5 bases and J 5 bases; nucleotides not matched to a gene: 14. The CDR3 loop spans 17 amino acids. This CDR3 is CASSLKAGGGGTGELFF. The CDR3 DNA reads TGTGCCAGCAGCCTCAAGGCGGGCGGGGGAGGAACCGGGGAGCTGTTTTTT.

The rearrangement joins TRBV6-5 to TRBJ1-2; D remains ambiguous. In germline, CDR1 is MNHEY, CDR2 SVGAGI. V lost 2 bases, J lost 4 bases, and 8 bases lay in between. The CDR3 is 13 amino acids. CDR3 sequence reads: CASSYDGLYGYTF. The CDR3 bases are TGTGCCAGCAGTTACGATGGACTCTATGGCTACACCTTC.

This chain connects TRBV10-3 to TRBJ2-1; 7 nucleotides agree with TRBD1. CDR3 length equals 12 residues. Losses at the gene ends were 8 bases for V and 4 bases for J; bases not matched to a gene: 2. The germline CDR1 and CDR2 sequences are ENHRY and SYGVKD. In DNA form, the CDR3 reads TGTGCCATCCGGGACAGTTACAATGAGCAGTTCTTC. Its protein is CAIRDSYNEQFF.

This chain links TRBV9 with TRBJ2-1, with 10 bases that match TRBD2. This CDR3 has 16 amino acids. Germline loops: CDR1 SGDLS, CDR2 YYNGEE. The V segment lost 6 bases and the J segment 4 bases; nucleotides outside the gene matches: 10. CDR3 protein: CASTPGLAGEYNEQFF. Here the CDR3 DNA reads TGTGCCAGCACCCCCGGGCTAGCGGGGGAATACAATGAGCAGTTCTTC.

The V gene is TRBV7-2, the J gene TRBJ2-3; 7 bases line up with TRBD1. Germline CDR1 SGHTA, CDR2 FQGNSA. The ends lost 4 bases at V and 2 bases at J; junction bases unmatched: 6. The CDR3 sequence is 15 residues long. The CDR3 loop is CASSSPTGITDTQYF. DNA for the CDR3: TGTGCCAGCAGCTCCCCGACAGGGATCACAGATACGCAGTATTTT.

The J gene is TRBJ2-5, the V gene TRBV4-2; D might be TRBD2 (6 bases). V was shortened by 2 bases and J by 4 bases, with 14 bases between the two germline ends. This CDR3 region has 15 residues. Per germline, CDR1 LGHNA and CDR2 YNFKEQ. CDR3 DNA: TGTGCCAGCAGCCAAAGGTCGGGGACTTTAGAGACCCAGTACTTC. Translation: CASSQRSGTLETQYF.

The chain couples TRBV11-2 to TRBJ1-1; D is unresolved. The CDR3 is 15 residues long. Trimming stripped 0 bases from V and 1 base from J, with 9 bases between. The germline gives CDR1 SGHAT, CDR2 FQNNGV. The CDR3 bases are TGTGCCAGCAGCTTAGATCCGGCGGGGAACACTGAAGCTTTCTTT. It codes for CASSLDPAGNTEAFF.

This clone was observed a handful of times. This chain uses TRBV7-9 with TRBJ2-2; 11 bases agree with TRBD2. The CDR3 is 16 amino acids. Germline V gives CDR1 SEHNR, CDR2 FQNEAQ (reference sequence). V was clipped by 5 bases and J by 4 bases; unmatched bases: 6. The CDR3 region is CASSQTSGGGTGELFF. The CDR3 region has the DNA TGTGCCAGCAGCCAAACTAGCGGGGGAGGCACCGGGGAGCTGTTTTTT. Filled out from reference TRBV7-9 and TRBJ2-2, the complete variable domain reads DTGVSQNPRHKITKRGQNVTFRCDPISEHNRLYWYRQTLGQGPEFLTYFQNEAQLEKSRLLSDRFSAERPKGSFSTLEIQRTEQGDSAMYLCASSQTSGGGTGELFFGEGSRLTVL.

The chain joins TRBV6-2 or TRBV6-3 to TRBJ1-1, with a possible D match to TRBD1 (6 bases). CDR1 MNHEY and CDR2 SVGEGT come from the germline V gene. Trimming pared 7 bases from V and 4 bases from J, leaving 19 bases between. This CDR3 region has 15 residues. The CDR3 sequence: CASIPQGPEGTEAFF. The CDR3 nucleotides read TGTGCCAGCATCCCACAGGGTCCTGAGGGCACTGAAGCTTTCTTT.

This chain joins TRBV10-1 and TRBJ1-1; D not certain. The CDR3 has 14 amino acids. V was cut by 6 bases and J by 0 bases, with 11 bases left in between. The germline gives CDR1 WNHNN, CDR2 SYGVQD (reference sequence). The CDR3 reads CASSRDTMNTEAFF. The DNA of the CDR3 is TGCGCCAGCAGCCGGGATACCATGAACACTGAAGCTTTCTTT.

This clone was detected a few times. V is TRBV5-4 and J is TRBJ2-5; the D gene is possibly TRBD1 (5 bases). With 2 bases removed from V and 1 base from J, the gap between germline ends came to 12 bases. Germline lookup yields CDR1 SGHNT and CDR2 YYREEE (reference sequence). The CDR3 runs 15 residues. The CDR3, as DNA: TGTGCCAGCAGCTTAAGACAGAGTGGCCAAGAGACCCAGTACTTC. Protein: CASSLRQSGQETQYF.

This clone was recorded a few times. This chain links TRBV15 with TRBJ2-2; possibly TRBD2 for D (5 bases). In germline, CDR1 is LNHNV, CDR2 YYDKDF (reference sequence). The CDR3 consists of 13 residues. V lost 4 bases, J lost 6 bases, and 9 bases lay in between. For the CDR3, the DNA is TGTGCCACCAGCACCGGGGAGCCCGGGGAGCTGTTTTTT. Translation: CATSTGEPGELFF.

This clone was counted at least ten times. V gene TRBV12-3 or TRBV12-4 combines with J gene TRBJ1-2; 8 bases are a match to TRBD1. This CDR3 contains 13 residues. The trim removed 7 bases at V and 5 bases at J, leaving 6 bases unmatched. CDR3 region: CASTPTGEYGYTF. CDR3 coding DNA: TGTGCCAGCACCCCGACAGGGGAATATGGCTACACCTTC.

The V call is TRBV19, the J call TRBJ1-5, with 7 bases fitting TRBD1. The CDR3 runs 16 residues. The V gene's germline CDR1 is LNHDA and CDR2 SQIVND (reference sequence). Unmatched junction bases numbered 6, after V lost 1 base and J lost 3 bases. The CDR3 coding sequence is TGTGCCAGTAGTATAGTGGGGACAGAAATCAATCAGCCCCAGCATTTT. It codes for CASSIVGTEINQPQHF.